This T cell receptor (beta chain) is drawn from a study of blood T cell repertoires in COVID-19. In the authors' methods: Amplification of reference gene primers was used by the study to estimate nucleated cell counts. Measured with immunoSEQ multiplex PCR; TCRdb has only the in-frame clones, and not every one. The V and J calls and the clone size are those of that table, but D and trimming were determined from the DNA. The repertoire includes under 300,000 clones, around four fifths of them detected once, and 4% to 4.5% sits in the top ten. Germline V gives CDR1 SGHRS, CDR2 YFSETQ. The V and J ends lost 4 bases and 5 bases respectively, with 19 bases between them. The CDR3 sequence is 15 residues long.

The source material was peripheral blood. The chain has TRBV5-1 and TRBJ2-7, with D perhaps TRBD2 (6 bases). This TCR came from a woman aged 40-49 years with active or convalescent COVID-19. CDR3 region: CASSLGRTPGDEQYV. The CDR3 DNA reads as TGCGCCAGCAGCCTAGGGCGGACACCGGGGGACGAGCAGTACGTC.